The present T cell receptor (beta chain) was sequenced within a study of CD8+CD57+ T cells in acquired aplastic anemia. The template used for profiling TCR beta VDJ and CDR3 was genomic DNA. In TCRdb, the reads were re-called with MiXCR into one record per CDR3 protein. The repertoire consists of approximately 180,000 distinct CDR3 sequences, with around half occurring once and the leading ten covering about 1.8%. This clonotype was recorded many times. All patients picked for sequencing had shown, by flow cytometry, an expansion of CD8+CD57+ cells. V shed 2 bases and J 7 bases; nucleotides not matched to a gene: 2. CDR1 MNHEY and CDR2 SVGAGI come from the germline V gene. The CDR3 is 15 residues long.

The sample was sorted CD4+, CD8+, or CD8+CD57+ T cells (not recorded which) from PBMCs. J is TRBJ1-6 and V is TRBV6-5, with TRBD1 identical over 10 bases. The TCR originated in a human donor with aplastic anemia. The CDR3: CASSYRQGANSPLHF. The CDR3, as DNA: TGTGCCAGCAGTTACAGACAGGGGGCGAATTCACCCCTCCACTTT.